This TCR beta chain was recorded in a study of blood T cell repertoires in COVID-19. Background on the study: The origin of the acute and convalescent COVID-19 samples was the United States, Italy and Spain. In each case, the material was cDNA or gDNA derived from T cells, B-cell-depleted T cells, or PBMCs.

How the authors handled the data: Estimated nucleated cell counts came from reference gene primer amplification. Data came from immunoSEQ multiplex PCR; TCRdb stores just in-frame clones and leaves some out. The D gene and trimming were derived from the DNA, and the V and J assignments and clone size from that table. Among about 290,000 clones listed, about 85% were seen once. J was trimmed by 2 bases and V by 5 bases; bases with no gene match: 6. The germline V gene encodes CDR1 LNHDA and CDR2 SQIVND (reference sequence). The CDR3 contains 16 residues. Sequencing input: peripheral blood. The source of this sequence is a woman aged 50 to 60 with active or convalescent COVID-19. J is TRBJ2-7 and V is TRBV19; 13 bases are shared with TRBD2. CDR3 bases: TGTGCCAGTAGTGCCTGGACTAGCGGGAGAACCTACGAGCAGTACTTC. Protein: CASSAWTSGRTYEQYF. Combining the CDR3 with reference TRBV19 and TRBJ2-7 gives the whole variable domain DGGITQSPKYLFRKEGQNVTLSCEQNLNHDAMYWYRQDPGQGLRLIYYSQIVNDFQKGDIAEGYSVSREKKESFPLTVTSAQKNPTAFYLCASSAWTSGRTYEQYFGPGTRLTVT.